These T cell receptor beta chains were read from a single sample in a study of T cells in Graves' hyperthyroidism and ophthalmopathy. TCRdb passed the multiplex PCR reads through MiXCR, listing each CDR3 protein once. Of approximately 620,000 distinct CDR3 sequences listed, about 15% are singletons. The sequencing input was blood. All receptors come from a woman in her 30s with Graves' hyperthyroidism that later progressed to Graves' ophthalmopathy. Each CDR3 is given with its conserved first and last residue. A D gene is named only where the DNA matches it firmly. Only some rows state a clone size, as once, few, many or a class for expanded clones.

d_call,clone_size,j_call,cdr3_length,v_call,cdr3_aa,cdr3_nt
TRBD2,many,TRBJ2-3,15,TRBV12-3/TRBV12-4,CASSTSSGRPDTQYF,TGTGCCAGCAGTACCAGCAGCGGGAGACCAGATACGCAGTATTTT
.,.,TRBJ1-1,15,TRBV4-1,CASTPMGGKRTEAFF,TGCGCCAGCACGCCTATGGGGGGCAAAAGGACTGAAGCTTTCTTT
.,many,TRBJ1-5,12,TRBV28,CASSLIHQPQHF,TGTGCCAGCAGTTTGATACATCAGCCCCAGCATTTT
.,many,TRBJ2-5,13,TRBV11-2,CASNPTGQETQYF,TGTGCCAGCAACCCTACAGGGCAAGAGACCCAGTACTTC
.,.,TRBJ1-1,15,TRBV18,CASSTTGGLVVEAFF,TGTGCCAGCTCGACCACGGGGGGGCTGGTGGTTGAAGCTTTCTTT
.,.,TRBJ2-1,15,TRBV5-1,CASSLRRVGFGEQFF,TGCGCCAGCAGCTTGAGAAGGGTGGGCTTTGGTGAGCAGTTCTTC
.,many,TRBJ1-3,15,TRBV28,CASSPPLNGENTIYF,TGTGCCAGCAGCCCTCCCTTAAATGGGGAAAACACCATATATTTT
.,many,TRBJ2-4,14,TRBV12-3/TRBV12-4,CASSFLLAKNIQYF,TGTGCCAGCAGTTTTTTACTAGCCAAAAACATTCAGTACTTC
TRBD2,.,TRBJ2-3,17,TRBV3-1,CASSQGTSGTNTDTQYF,TGTGCCAGCAGCCAAGGGACTAGCGGGACAAACACAGATACGCAGTATTTT
.,many,TRBJ2-7,14,TRBV28,CASSLGPRPYEQYF,TGTGCCAGCAGTTTGGGACCCCGTCCCTACGAGCAGTACTTC
TRBD2,few,TRBJ2-7,19,TRBV5-1,CASSLEVSGRFPPENEQYF,TGCGCCAGCAGCTTGGAGGTGAGCGGGAGGTTCCCTCCCGAGAACGAGCAGTACTTC
.,many,TRBJ2-1,12,TRBV29-1,CSVSSPYNEQFF,TGCAGCGTTTCATCTCCCTACAATGAGCAGTTCTTC
.,many,TRBJ2-7,14,TRBV19,CASSIAGQTGEQYF,TGTGCCAGTAGTATAGCAGGCCAGACGGGGGAGCAGTACTTC
TRBD2,few,TRBJ2-7,15,TRBV7-2,CASSLGGTSLYEQYF,TGTGCCAGCAGCTTAGGGGGGACTAGTCTATACGAGCAGTACTTC
.,many,TRBJ1-2,14,TRBV7-9,CASSFTGGTYGYTF,TGTGCCAGCAGCTTCACCGGGGGTACCTATGGCTACACCTTC
TRBD2,many,TRBJ2-1,14,TRBV24-1,CATSAWREDQEQFF,TGTGCCACCAGTGCTTGGCGGGAGGATCAAGAGCAGTTCTTC
TRBD2,.,TRBJ2-7,16,TRBV11-1,CASSPPGLAGGFEQYF,TGTGCCAGCAGCCCCCCGGGACTAGCGGGAGGGTTCGAGCAGTACTTC
TRBD1,many,TRBJ2-5,15,TRBV27,CASSPRGSGQETQYF,TGTGCCAGCAGTCCCAGGGGGTCGGGCCAAGAGACCCAGTACTTC
.,few,TRBJ1-5,18,TRBV9,CASSVRPPGRDDNQPQHF,TGTGCCAGCAGCGTAAGGCCCCCCGGCAGGGACGACAATCAGCCCCAGCATTTT
.,many,TRBJ1-2,13,TRBV12-3/TRBV12-4,CASRTLGNYGYTF,TGTGCCAGCAGAACCCTGGGGAACTATGGCTACACCTTC
.,.,TRBJ2-7,12,TRBV27,CASRDASEEQYF,TGTGCCAGCAGAGACGCTAGCGAAGAGCAGTACTTC
.,many,TRBJ1-1,16,TRBV19,CASRQPQGGKNTEAFF,TGTGCCAGTAGGCAGCCCCAGGGAGGGAAGAACACTGAAGCTTTCTTT
.,many,TRBJ1-1,13,TRBV5-1,CASSSQGTTEAFF,TGCGCCAGCAGCTCCCAGGGGACCACTGAAGCTTTCTTT
.,many,TRBJ2-7,12,TRBV24-1,CATSDAYHEQYF,TGTGCCACCAGTGACGCTTACCACGAGCAGTACTTC
TRBD1,few,TRBJ1-3,14,TRBV29-1,CSMDRGLSGNTIYF,TGCAGCATGGACAGGGGGCTCTCTGGAAACACCATATATTTT
TRBD2,many,TRBJ2-3,15,TRBV18,CASSPSAGGTDTQYF,TGTGCCAGCTCACCCTCAGCGGGAGGCACAGATACGCAGTATTTT
.,many,TRBJ2-1,13,TRBV29-1,CSVDPASYNEQFF,TGCAGCGTTGACCCTGCATCATACAATGAGCAGTTCTTC
TRBD2,.,TRBJ2-3,15,TRBV6-1,CASSRRVAGADTQYF,TGTGCCAGCAGCCGCAGGGTAGCGGGAGCCGATACGCAGTATTTT
TRBD2,.,TRBJ2-3,13,TRBV12-3/TRBV12-4,CASTQAGFGTQYF,TGTGCCAGCACCCAAGCGGGATTCGGTACGCAGTATTTT
TRBD1,.,TRBJ1-1,16,TRBV6-1,CASSVGQNPLNTEAFF,TGTGCCAGCAGTGTGGGACAGAATCCCTTGAACACTGAAGCTTTCTTT
.,many,TRBJ1-6,14,TRBV7-2,CASSLGGNNSPLHF,TGTGCCAGCAGTTTGGGGGGGAATAATTCACCCCTCCACTTT
TRBD1,many,TRBJ2-2,16,TRBV29-1,CSVEDARQGYTGELFF,TGCAGCGTTGAGGATGCAAGACAGGGATACACCGGGGAGCTGTTTTTT
.,many,TRBJ1-1,17,TRBV10-3,CAISESRGGWRDTEAFF,TGTGCCATCAGTGAGTCACGCGGGGGCTGGAGGGACACTGAAGCTTTCTTT
TRBD2,.,TRBJ2-2,15,TRBV5-4,CASSFPLAGAGELFF,TGTGCCAGCAGCTTCCCCCTAGCGGGAGCCGGGGAGCTGTTTTTT
TRBD2,many,TRBJ2-1,23,TRBV12-3/TRBV12-4,CASSLVGVWRDRLAGDSYNEQFF,TGTGCCAGCAGTTTAGTAGGTGTTTGGAGGGATAGACTAGCGGGGGATTCTTACAATGAGCAGTTCTTC
TRBD2,many,TRBJ2-3,17,TRBV7-3,CASSPTGLAGDGDTQYF,TGTGCCAGCAGCCCGACAGGACTAGCGGGAGACGGAGATACGCAGTATTTT
TRBD1,many,TRBJ1-5,15,TRBV11-2,CASSLGQGADQPQHF,TGTGCCAGCAGCTTGGGACAGGGGGCGGATCAGCCCCAGCATTTT
.,few,TRBJ2-1,12,TRBV19,CASSDGSREQFF,TGTGCCAGTAGCGACGGGAGCCGCGAGCAGTTCTTC
.,.,TRBJ2-3,15,TRBV18,CASSPPSRGADTQYF,TGTGCCAGCTCACCACCTTCTAGGGGAGCAGATACGCAGTATTTT
.,many,TRBJ2-3,16,TRBV30,CAWRGWGSPLTDTQYF,TGTGCCTGGAGGGGGTGGGGGAGCCCCTTAACAGATACGCAGTATTTT
TRBD1,few,TRBJ1-3,15,TRBV20-1,CSAFKTGGGGNTIYF,TGCAGTGCTTTTAAAACAGGGGGCGGTGGAAACACCATATATTTT
TRBD2,many,TRBJ2-1,15,TRBV7-2,CASTAGSGAYNEQFF,TGTGCCAGCACCGCCGGGAGCGGGGCCTACAATGAGCAGTTCTTC
TRBD2,many,TRBJ2-2,16,TRBV20-1,CSARDGTSGRAGELFF,TGCAGTGCTAGAGATGGGACTAGCGGGAGGGCCGGGGAGCTGTTTTTT